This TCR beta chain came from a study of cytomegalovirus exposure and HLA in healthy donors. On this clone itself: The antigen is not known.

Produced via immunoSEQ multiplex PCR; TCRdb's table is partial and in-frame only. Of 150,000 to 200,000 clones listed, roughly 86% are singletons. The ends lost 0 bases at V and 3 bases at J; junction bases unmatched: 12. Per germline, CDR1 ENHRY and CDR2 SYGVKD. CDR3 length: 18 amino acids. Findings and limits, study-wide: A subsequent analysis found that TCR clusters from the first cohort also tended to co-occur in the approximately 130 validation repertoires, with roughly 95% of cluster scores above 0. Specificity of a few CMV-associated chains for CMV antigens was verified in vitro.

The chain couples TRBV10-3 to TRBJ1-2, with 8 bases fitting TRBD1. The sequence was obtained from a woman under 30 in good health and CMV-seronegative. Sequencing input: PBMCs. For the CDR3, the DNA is TGTGCCATCAGTGAGTCGAGGGGACAGGCCGCTGGGGACTATGGCTACACCTTC. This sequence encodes CAISESRGQAAGDYGYTF.